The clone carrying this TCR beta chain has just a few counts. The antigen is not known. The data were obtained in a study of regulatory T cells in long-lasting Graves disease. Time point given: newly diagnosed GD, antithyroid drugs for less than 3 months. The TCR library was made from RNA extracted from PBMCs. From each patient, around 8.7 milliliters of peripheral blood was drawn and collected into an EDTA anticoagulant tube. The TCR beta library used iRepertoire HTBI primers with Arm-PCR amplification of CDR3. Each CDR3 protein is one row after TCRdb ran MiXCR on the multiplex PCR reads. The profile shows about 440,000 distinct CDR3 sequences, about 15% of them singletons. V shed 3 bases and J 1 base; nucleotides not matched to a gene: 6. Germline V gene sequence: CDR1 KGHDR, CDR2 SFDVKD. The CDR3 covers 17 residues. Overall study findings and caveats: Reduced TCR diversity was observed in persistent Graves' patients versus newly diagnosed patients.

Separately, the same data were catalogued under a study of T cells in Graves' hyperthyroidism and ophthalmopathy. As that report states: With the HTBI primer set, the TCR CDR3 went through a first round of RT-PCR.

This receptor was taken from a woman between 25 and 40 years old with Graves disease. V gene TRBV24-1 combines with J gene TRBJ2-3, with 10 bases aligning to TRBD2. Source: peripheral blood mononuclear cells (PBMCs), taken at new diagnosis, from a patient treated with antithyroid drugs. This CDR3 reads CATSDPTGTSGTDTQYF. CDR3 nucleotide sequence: TGTGCCACCAGTGATCCAACTGGGACTAGCGGCACAGATACGCAGTATTTT.